This TCR beta chain originates from a study of T-cell reconstitution after alpha-beta-depleted transplantation in children. J gave up 6 bases and V 10 bases, and 18 bases lay outside the gene matches. This CDR3 comprises 16 residues. The germline V gene has CDR1 ENHRY and CDR2 SYGVKD. Unique molecular identifiers featured in how the TCRbeta library was prepared. Via MiXCR, TCRdb re-called the PCR reads, giving one row per CDR3 protein. The table records 550,000 to 800,000 distinct CDR3 sequences, around 12% of them present only once. This TCR was sampled from a girl aged 2 to 10 with congenital amegakaryocytic thrombocytopenia, due to receive a stem cell transplant. The chain recombines TRBV10-3 with TRBJ2-1; 7 bases fit TRBD1. Sequencing was performed on PBMCs, taken before TCRalphabeta/CD19-depleted stem cell transplant. DNA for the CDR3: TGTGCCACGCTCTCCCCCCTCCTCGGGACAGTCAATGAGCAGTTCTTC. It codes for CATLSPLLGTVNEQFF.